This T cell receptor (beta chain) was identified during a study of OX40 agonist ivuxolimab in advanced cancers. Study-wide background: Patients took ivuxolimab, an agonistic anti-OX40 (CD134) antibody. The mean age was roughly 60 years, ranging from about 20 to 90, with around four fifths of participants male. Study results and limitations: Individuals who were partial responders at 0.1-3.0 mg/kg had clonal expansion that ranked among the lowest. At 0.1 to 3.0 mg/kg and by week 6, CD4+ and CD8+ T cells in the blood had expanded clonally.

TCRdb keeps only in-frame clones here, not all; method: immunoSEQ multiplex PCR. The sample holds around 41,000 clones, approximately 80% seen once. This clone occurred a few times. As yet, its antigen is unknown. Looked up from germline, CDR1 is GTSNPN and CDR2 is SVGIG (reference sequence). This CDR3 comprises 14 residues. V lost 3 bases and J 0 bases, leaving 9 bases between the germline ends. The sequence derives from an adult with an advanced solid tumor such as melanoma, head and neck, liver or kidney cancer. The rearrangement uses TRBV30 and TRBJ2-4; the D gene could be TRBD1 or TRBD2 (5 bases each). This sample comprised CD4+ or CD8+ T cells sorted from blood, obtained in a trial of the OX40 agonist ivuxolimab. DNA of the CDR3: TGTGCCTGGAGCCTTGGGGGAGCCAAAAACATTCAGTACTTC. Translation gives CAWSLGGAKNIQYF.